This T cell receptor beta chain came from a study of blood T cell repertoires in COVID-19. About the study: The United States, Italy and Spain were the sources of the acute and convalescent COVID-19 samples. PBMCs, B-cell-depleted T cells, or T cells provided the cDNA or gDNA that made up the material.

Per the germline V gene, CDR1 is MNHEY and CDR2 is SVGAGI. V was shortened by 4 bases and J by 4 bases, with 14 bases between the two germline ends. This CDR3 contains 16 residues. The assay was immunoSEQ multiplex PCR, and TCRdb's table has in-frame clones only and misses some. The data hold fewer than 200,000 clones, with 65% to 85% observed a single time. What was sequenced was peripheral blood. This sequence joins TRBV6-5 and TRBJ1-6, with a possible D match to TRBD1 (6 bases). This sequence originates from an elderly woman with acute or convalescent COVID-19. As DNA, the CDR3 is TGTGCCAGCAGTTGGAGACAGGATCGATATAATTCACCCCTCCACTTT. The encoded protein is CASSWRQDRYNSPLHF.